This entry lists 2 T cell receptor beta chains sequenced from one sample in a study of shared clonotypes between healthy human individuals. Some clones are missing from TCRdb's copy, which holds only in-frame ones; the method was immunoSEQ multiplex PCR. Of fewer than 600,000 clones in the sample, roughly 77% were seen once. The sample comprised PBMCs. The receptors were sampled from a woman in her 40s in good health. Some clones in this sample may be carry-over from other donors' samples.

The rearrangement joins TRBV7-2 to TRBJ2-1; 8 nucleotides line up with TRBD1. Germline assignment: CDR1 SGHTA and CDR2 FQGNSA. The trim removed 1 base at V and 3 bases at J, leaving 5 bases unmatched. CDR3 length: 16 amino acids. The CDR3 sequence: CASSLVGTGVYNEQFF. In DNA form, the CDR3 reads TGTGCCAGCAGCTTAGTTGGGACAGGAGTCTACAATGAGCAGTTCTTC.

This clone was detected many times. The CDR3 loop reads CASSLGPSQPQHF. As DNA, the CDR3 is TGTGCCAGCAGCTTAGGCCCGAGTCAGCCCCAGCATTTT. The chain joins TRBV7-6 to TRBJ1-5, with D unresolved. V lost 1 base to trimming and J lost 6 bases, with 7 bases between them. The CDR3 is made up of 13 amino acids. Looked up from germline, CDR1 is SGHVS and CDR2 is FNYEAQ.